This is a list of T cell receptor beta chains from one sample in a study of blood T cell repertoires in COVID-19. The assay was immunoSEQ multiplex PCR, and TCRdb's table has in-frame clones only and misses some. The table lists about 250,000 clones, around 82% of them singletons. Sequenced sample: peripheral blood. These receptors came from a man at least 80 years old with acute or convalescent COVID-19. Both conserved end residues are part of each CDR3. Fields, in order: clone size, V gene, D gene, J gene, CDR3 protein, CDR3 DNA. A D gene is named only where the DNA matches it firmly. Only part of the rows carry a size: once, few, many, or a class if the clone is expanded.

.	TRBV3-1/TRBV3-2	.	TRBJ1-1	CASSLLATPNTEAFF	TGTGCCAGCAGCCTTCTTGCCACACCTAACACTGAAGCTTTCTTT
.	TRBV6-6	.	TRBJ1-3	CASMLGGSGNTIYF	TGTGCCAGCATGTTAGGGGGCTCTGGAAACACCATATATTTT
.	TRBV6-5	TRBD2	TRBJ2-7	CASSPGTSKYEQYF	TGTGCCAGCAGTCCCGGGACTAGCAAGTACGAGCAGTACTTC
.	TRBV24-1	TRBD1	TRBJ2-5	CATSDSGQDGGETQYF	TGTGCCACCAGTGACTCGGGACAGGATGGGGGAGAGACCCAGTACTTC
.	TRBV30	.	TRBJ2-3	CAWINRERGTDTQYF	TGTGCCTGGATAAATCGGGAGCGGGGCACAGATACGCAGTATTTT
.	TRBV30	TRBD1	TRBJ2-7	CAWNRGPHEQYF	TGTGCCTGGAACAGGGGGCCCCACGAGCAGTACTTC
.	TRBV5-4	TRBD2	TRBJ2-1	CASSPKRERGNEQFF	TGTGCCAGCAGCCCCAAGCGGGAGAGGGGCAATGAGCAGTTCTTC
.	TRBV6-6	TRBD2	TRBJ2-1	CASSAGTSGRYEQFF	TGTGCCAGCAGCGCCGGGACTAGCGGGAGATATGAGCAGTTCTTC
few	TRBV14	TRBD1	TRBJ2-7	CASSPTTGANEQYF	TGTGCCAGCAGCCCCACCACAGGGGCCAACGAGCAGTACTTC
.	TRBV5-6	.	TRBJ1-5	CASSLTGRDQPQHF	TGTGCCAGCAGCTTGACAGGGAGGGATCAGCCCCAGCATTTT
.	TRBV28	TRBD1	TRBJ2-7	CASSPDRFGQGDEQYF	TGTGCCAGCAGTCCAGACCGTTTCGGACAGGGGGACGAGCAGTACTTC
.	TRBV27	.	TRBJ2-6	CASSQLPGLSGANVLTF	TGTGCCAGCAGTCAACTCCCAGGGCTTTCTGGGGCCAACGTCCTGACTTTC
.	TRBV4-1	TRBD2	TRBJ2-6	CASSQTPRGGRANVLTF	TGCGCCAGCAGCCAAACCCCCCGGGGGGGTCGGGCCAACGTCCTGACTTTC
.	TRBV19	TRBD1	TRBJ2-4	CASSARTGSNIQYF	TGTGCCAGTAGTGCAAGGACAGGGAGCAACATTCAGTACTTC
.	TRBV27	.	TRBJ2-5	CASSPRRGGETQYF	TGTGCCAGCAGTCCCCGACGGGGAGGAGAGACCCAGTACTTC
.	TRBV29-1	TRBD1	TRBJ1-2	CSVPGQAYHNGYTF	TGCAGCGTTCCGGGACAGGCGTACCATAATGGCTACACCTTC
.	TRBV27	TRBD2	TRBJ2-5	CASRQLAAVETQYF	TGTGCCAGCAGACAACTAGCGGCGGTAGAGACCCAGTACTTC
.	TRBV11-3	TRBD2	TRBJ2-1	CASSLRGGLSDEQFF	TGTGCCAGCAGCTTGAGGGGAGGGCTTAGCGATGAGCAGTTCTTC
few	TRBV19	.	TRBJ1-2	CASSIAAWAGYTF	TGTGCCAGTAGTATAGCGGCTTGGGCCGGCTACACCTTC
.	TRBV18	.	TRBJ2-5	CASSPSFGTQYF	TGTGCCAGCTCACCGAGTTTCGGGACCCAGTACTTC
.	TRBV18	TRBD2	TRBJ2-5	CASSRGMDGRGRETQYF	TGTGCCAGCTCACGGGGCATGGACGGGAGGGGTAGGGAGACCCAGTACTTC
.	TRBV5-4	.	TRBJ2-7	CASTLGSGYEQYF	TGTGCCAGCACCCTCGGGTCCGGTTACGAGCAGTACTTC
.	TRBV11-2	TRBD1	TRBJ1-6	CASSFLPRDSSSPLHF	TGTGCCAGCAGCTTCCTACCACGGGACAGCTCTTCACCCCTCCACTTT
.	TRBV7-3	TRBD2	TRBJ2-1	CASSLTGLAGANEQFF	TGTGCCAGCAGCTTAACGGGACTAGCGGGAGCCAATGAGCAGTTCTTC
.	TRBV5-1	.	TRBJ2-7	CASSFAQPYEQYF	TGCGCCAGCAGCTTTGCACAGCCCTACGAGCAGTACTTC
.	TRBV7-9	TRBD2	TRBJ2-5	CASSSGLAGQETQYF	TGTGCCAGCAGCTCAGGACTAGCGGGCCAAGAGACCCAGTACTTC
few	TRBV6-2/TRBV6-3	TRBD2	TRBJ2-7	CASSPSRRGTSGIRFDEQYF	TGTGCCAGCAGCCCGAGCCGTAGAGGGACTAGCGGGATTCGCTTCGACGAGCAGTACTTC
once	TRBV7-2	.	TRBJ2-3	CASSLWTDTDTQYF	TGTGCCAGCAGCTTGTGGACTGACACAGATACGCAGTATTTT
.	TRBV24-1	TRBD1	TRBJ1-3	CATSDLRASTGEYGDTIYF	TGTGCCACCAGTGATTTGCGCGCATCGACAGGGGAGTATGGAGACACCATATATTTT
.	TRBV7-9	.	TRBJ2-5	CASSSQGLSQETQYF	TGTGCCAGCAGCTCGCAAGGACTGAGCCAAGAGACCCAGTACTTC
few	TRBV15	.	TRBJ2-2	CATSRLLVGTGELFF	TGTGCCACCAGCAGATTACTAGTCGGCACCGGGGAGCTGTTTTTT
.	TRBV7-8	.	TRBJ2-1	CASSSGIGEQFF	TGTGCCAGCAGCTCAGGGATCGGTGAGCAGTTCTTC
.	TRBV6-5	TRBD2	TRBJ2-7	CASSLAGDEQYF	TGTGCCAGCTCGCTAGCGGGAGACGAGCAGTACTTC
.	TRBV3-1/TRBV3-2	.	TRBJ2-3	CASSLIWRGTDTQYF	TGTGCCAGCAGCCTAATTTGGAGAGGCACAGATACGCAGTATTTT
.	TRBV11-2	.	TRBJ2-1	CASSFNRGSYNEQFF	TGTGCCAGCAGCTTTAATAGGGGCTCCTACAATGAGCAGTTCTTC
.	TRBV7-8	.	TRBJ1-5	CASSLDQGNQPQHF	TGTGCCAGCAGCTTAGATCAGGGGAATCAGCCCCAGCATTTT
.	TRBV5-1	.	TRBJ2-1	CASSFGQAVAEQFF	TGCGCCAGCAGCTTCGGCCAGGCTGTTGCTGAGCAGTTCTTC
.	TRBV5-1	.	TRBJ2-3	CASSPPNTDTQYF	TGCGCCAGCAGCCCCCCCAACACAGATACGCAGTATTTT
few	TRBV6-4	.	TRBJ2-3	CASSPRATDTQYF	TGTGCCAGCAGTCCCCGCGCCACAGATACGCAGTATTTT
.	TRBV28	.	TRBJ2-5	CASSTPRGWETQYF	TGTGCCAGCAGCACCCCTCGAGGGTGGGAGACCCAGTACTTC
.	TRBV28	TRBD1	TRBJ1-6	CASRKSPGQGNSPLHF	TGTGCCAGCAGAAAATCCCCAGGACAGGGGAATTCACCCCTCCACTTT
once	TRBV20-1	TRBD1	TRBJ1-4	CSASGQGQGKLFF	TGCAGTGCTAGTGGTCAGGGACAGGGAAAACTGTTTTTT
.	TRBV28	.	TRBJ2-6	CASRLSGANVLTF	TGTGCCAGCAGACTGTCTGGGGCCAACGTCCTGACTTTC
.	TRBV4-2	TRBD1	TRBJ1-6	CASSQADRGDSPLHF	TGTGCCAGCAGCCAGGCTGACAGGGGCGATTCACCCCTCCACTTT
.	TRBV18	TRBD1	TRBJ2-2	CASQSDRAGTAGELFF	TGTGCCAGCCAATCGGACAGGGCCGGTACAGCCGGGGAGCTGTTTTTT
once	TRBV7-9	TRBD1	TRBJ1-1	CASSARQGMNTEAFF	TGTGCCAGCAGCGCCAGACAGGGAATGAACACTGAAGCTTTCTTT
.	TRBV5-4	.	TRBJ2-1	CASSPVGGGQFPNEQFF	TGTGCCAGCAGTCCGGTGGGGGGGGGACAATTCCCGAATGAGCAGTTCTTC
.	TRBV18	.	TRBJ1-2	CASSPDTKNYGYTF	TGTGCCAGCTCACCAGACACAAAAAACTATGGCTACACCTTC
.	TRBV12-3/TRBV12-4	TRBD1	TRBJ2-7	CASSKGQTYEQYF	TGTGCCAGCAGTAAGGGACAGACCTACGAGCAGTACTTC
once	TRBV23-1	.	TRBJ1-1	CASSKEGVNTEAFF	TGCGCCAGCAGTAAAGAGGGGGTTAACACTGAAGCTTTCTTT
.	TRBV28	TRBD1	TRBJ1-5	CASSRPSGGSGNQPQHF	TGTGCCAGCAGCCGCCCCTCAGGGGGCAGCGGCAATCAGCCCCAGCATTTT
.	TRBV19	.	TRBJ1-1	CASSPGGFQNTEAFF	TGTGCCAGTAGTCCGGGAGGGTTCCAGAACACTGAAGCTTTCTTT
few	TRBV2	TRBD1	TRBJ1-1	CASSRDRDTEAFF	TGTGCCAGCAGCCGGGACAGGGACACTGAAGCTTTCTTT
.	TRBV27	.	TRBJ1-1	CASAGMNTEAFF	TGTGCCAGCGCAGGCATGAACACTGAAGCTTTCTTT
.	TRBV6-5	.	TRBJ1-1	CASSYTWSATEAFF	TGTGCCAGCAGTTACACCTGGAGTGCCACTGAAGCTTTCTTT
.	TRBV19	TRBD1	TRBJ1-1	CASQGQGNTEAFF	TGTGCCAGCCAGGGACAGGGGAACACTGAAGCTTTCTTT
.	TRBV29-1	.	TRBJ2-7	CSVDRGGEQYF	TGCAGCGTTGATCGGGGTGGCGAGCAGTACTTC
.	TRBV4-2	TRBD1	TRBJ1-4	CASSQEGQGVVTNEKLFF	TGTGCCAGCAGCCAAGAAGGACAGGGTGTAGTTACTAATGAAAAACTGTTTTTT